Below, 10 T cell receptor beta chains from the same sample are listed, as sequenced in a study of PD-L1 blockade in urothelial cancer. Generated by immunoSEQ multiplex PCR, the TCRdb table keeps only in-frame clones and is missing some. The sample holds approximately 24,000 clones, 75% to 90% seen once. The sample consisted of PBMCs, taken around atezolizumab (anti-PD-L1) treatment. The origin of the receptors is a man aged 60-69 years with urothelial cancer.

CDR3: CASSPGLVGTGELFF. The CDR3 DNA is TGCGCCAGCAGCCCAGGACTAGTAGGCACCGGGGAGCTGTTTTTT. V gene TRBV5-1 combines with J gene TRBJ2-2, with TRBD2 matching 7 bases. With V trimmed by 4 bases and J by 4 bases, 7 bases remained unmatched. Germline CDR1 reads SGHRS; CDR2 reads YFSETQ. The CDR3 loop spans 15 amino acids.

This sequence joins TRBV19 and TRBJ1-2; TRBD1 matches 7 bases. Trimming removed 3 bases from V and 3 bases from J; junction bases left unmatched: 7. Looked up from germline, CDR1 is LNHDA and CDR2 is SQIVND (reference sequence). The CDR3 length is 15 residues. CDR3: CASSIGRQGHYGYTF. The CDR3 region has the DNA TGTGCCAGTAGTATTGGCAGACAGGGTCACTATGGCTACACCTTC.

The gene calls are TRBV7-9 and TRBJ2-3; TRBD2 aligns across 10 bases. The CDR3 is made up of 16 amino acids. J lost 0 bases, V lost 2 bases, and 2 bases had no gene match. Germline V gives CDR1 SEHNR, CDR2 FQNEAQ (reference sequence). CDR3: CASSLTSGASTDTQYF. In nucleotides, the CDR3 is TGTGCCAGCAGCTTAACTAGCGGGGCTAGCACAGATACGCAGTATTTT.

The rearrangement links TRBV15 to TRBJ2-7; tentatively, D is TRBD1 (6 bases). The CDR3 sequence is 15 residues long. Trimming shortened V by 3 bases and J by 3 bases, and 15 bases separated the two germline ends. The germline V gene has CDR1 LNHNV and CDR2 YYDKDF (reference sequence). The CDR3 spells CATSRTGTSSYEQYF. The CDR3 DNA reads as TGTGCCACCAGCAGGACCGGGACATCAAGCTACGAGCAGTACTTC.

The V and J genes are TRBV21-1 and TRBJ2-7; the table names TRBD2, a call not compared with the DNA. TRBV21-1 is a known pseudogene. The CDR3 is made up of 20 amino acids. The CDR3 sequence: CASSKDKGKGNSGLWKEQYF. In DNA, the CDR3 is TGTGCCAGCAGCAAAGATAAGGGTAAGGGTAATAGCGGGTTGTGGAAAGAGCAGTACTTC.

The rearrangement joins TRBV6-6 to TRBJ2-1; 8 bases line up with TRBD2. This CDR3 has 16 residues. Germline loops: CDR1 MNHNY, CDR2 SVGAGI (reference sequence). Trimming removed 5 bases from V and 6 bases from J; junction bases left unmatched: 12. This CDR3 is CASSLRSGSEGNEQFF. The CDR3 nucleotides read TGTGCCAGCAGTCTAAGAAGCGGGAGCGAAGGCAATGAGCAGTTCTTC.

This clone has just one count. The chain uses TRBV7-2 and TRBJ2-7; 8 bases are shared with TRBD1. From germline, CDR1 is SGHTA and CDR2 FQGNSA. V was clipped by 5 bases and J by 3 bases; unmatched bases: 6. The CDR3 is 14 amino acids. The CDR3 DNA reads as TGTGCCAGCAGCGCCCAAGGACAGGGCTACGAGCAGTACTTC. It translates to CASSAQGQGYEQYF.

Only a few counts were recorded for this clone. V usage is TRBV7-9 and J usage is TRBJ1-1; D perhaps matches TRBD1 (6 bases). The ends were cut back, 0 bases at V and 4 bases at J, with 12 bases in the middle. The germline gives CDR1 SEHNR, CDR2 FQNEAQ (reference sequence). CDR3 size: 15 residues. In nucleotides, the CDR3 is TGTGCCAGCAGCTTAGCTTTAGGGGGTTCCACTGAAGCTTTCTTT. It yields the protein CASSLALGGSTEAFF.

The chain recombines TRBV30 with TRBJ1-1; a possible D gene is TRBD1 (5 bases). Trimming cost V 0 bases and J 10 bases, with 12 bases left between them. The CDR3 runs to 12 residues. The germline gives CDR1 GTSNPN, CDR2 SVGIG (reference sequence). Written as DNA, the CDR3 is TGTGCCTGGAGTGTAGCGGGGACTCGAGCTTTCTTT. Its translation is CAWSVAGTRAFF.

The genes are TRBV27 and TRBJ2-2; 11 bases match TRBD2. The germline CDR1 and CDR2 sequences are MNHEY and SMNVEV (reference sequence). The CDR3 sequence is 16 residues long. The junction had 13 bases not matched to a gene; V was cut back by 5 bases and J by 11 bases. CDR3: CASSTRLSSGGPELFF. DNA for the CDR3: TGTGCCAGCAGTACACGACTCTCTAGCGGGGGGCCCGAGCTGTTTTTT.